Listed here is a single T cell receptor (beta chain). As yet, its antigen is unknown. The data derive from a study of blood T cells in healthy people across ages. CDR1 DFQATT and CDR2 SNEGSKA come from the germline V gene (reference sequence). The CDR3 consists of 13 residues. V shed 5 bases and J shed 5 bases, with 16 bases lying between them. General study findings and limits: Observed TCR beta diversity per million T cells went down as age went up. This fall followed a roughly linear course with age. Since the PBMCs were unsorted, naive and antigen-experienced cells could not be conclusively compared.

Every sample yielded at least 6.5 million isolated PBMCs. The use of a sample-barcoded 5' primer and a J-beta primer mix characterized a second PCR of 7 to 11 cycles. One entry per CDR3 protein results from TCRdb running MiXCR on the 5' RACE reads. In the table there are about a million distinct CDR3 sequences, roughly 51% of which are singletons. The chain uses TRBV20-1 and TRBJ2-7, with D perhaps matching TRBD2 (6 bases). The sequenced sample was blood. This receptor was obtained from an older woman in good health. The CDR3 sequence: CSAPGLTRDEQYF. The CDR3, as DNA: TGCAGTGCTCCCGGCCTGACTAGGGACGAGCAGTACTTC.